The clone carrying this T cell receptor (beta chain) was seen only a few times. Its antigen is still unknown. This sample is drawn from a study of CD8 T cells in ankylosing spondylitis. Germline CDR1 is MGHDK and CDR2 is SYGVNS. The CDR3 runs 15 residues. Trimming cost V 2 bases and J 3 bases; bases outside gene matches: 6. In TCRdb, the 5' RACE reads were re-called with MiXCR into one record per CDR3 protein. Of roughly 220,000 distinct CDR3 sequences listed, around 20% are singletons. Regarding the study as a whole: What seemed typical of ankylosing spondylitis blood was a TCR beta motif built from eight highly homologous variants.

Input material: blood, either unsorted or a sorted T cell fraction (not recorded which). This chain connects TRBV25-1 to TRBJ2-5; 7 positions match TRBD1. This TCR was sampled from a male donor with ankylosing spondylitis. The CDR3 region is CASSEGTEFEETQYF. The DNA for the CDR3 is TGTGCCAGCAGTGAAGGGACAGAGTTTGAAGAGACCCAGTACTTC.